This TCR beta chain came from a study of blood T cell repertoires in COVID-19. The V gene's germline CDR1 is SGHDN and CDR2 FVKESK. V lost 5 bases, J lost 1 base, and 3 bases stayed unmatched. CDR3 size: 16 residues. Clones were sequenced by immunoSEQ multiplex PCR, and TCRdb holds only the in-frame ones, with some missing. The sample records under 200,000 clones, 79% being singletons. This TCR came from a woman in her thirties or forties with COVID-19, enrolled during active disease. This rearrangement joins TRBV14 to TRBJ2-3; TRBD2 matches at 13 bases. The sample was peripheral blood. The CDR3 DNA is TGTGCCAGCAGCTACGGACTAGCGGGGGGCACAGATACGCAGTATTTT. Translated, it gives CASSYGLAGGTDTQYF.